Sequencing of this TCR beta chain was carried out in a study of blood T cell repertoires in COVID-19. Whole-study context: Sites across the United States, Italy and Spain contributed samples from acute and convalescent COVID-19. Sample material is recorded as cDNA or gDNA derived from T cells, B-cell-depleted T cells, or PBMCs.

In the original analysis: Estimation of nucleated cell counts was performed using reference gene primer amplification. Assay: immunoSEQ multiplex PCR; the TCRdb copy retains only in-frame clones and omits some. V, J and clone size were drawn from that table, and D and trimming were deduced from the DNA. The table lists approximately 120,000 clones, around 79% of them singletons. V was pared by 5 bases and J by 7 bases, with 5 bases of the junction left unmatched. This CDR3 has 14 amino acids. Germline V gene lookup returns CDR1 SEHNR and CDR2 FQNEAQ (reference sequence). J is TRBJ1-4 and V is TRBV7-9, with TRBD1 identical over 9 bases. The sample taken for sequencing was peripheral blood. This sequence was found in an elderly man with acute or convalescent COVID-19. The CDR3 here is CASSTGQGREKLFF. CDR3 DNA sequence: TGTGCCAGCAGCACGGGACAGGGTCGTGAAAAACTGTTTTTT.